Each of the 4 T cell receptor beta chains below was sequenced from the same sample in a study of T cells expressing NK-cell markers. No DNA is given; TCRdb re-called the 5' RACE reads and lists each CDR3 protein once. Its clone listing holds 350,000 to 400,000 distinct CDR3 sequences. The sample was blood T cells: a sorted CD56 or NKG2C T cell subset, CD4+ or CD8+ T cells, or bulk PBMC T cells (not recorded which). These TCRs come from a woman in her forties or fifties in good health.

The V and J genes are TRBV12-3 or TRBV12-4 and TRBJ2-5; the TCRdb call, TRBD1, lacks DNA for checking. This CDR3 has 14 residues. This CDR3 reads CASSPGQGAKTQYF.

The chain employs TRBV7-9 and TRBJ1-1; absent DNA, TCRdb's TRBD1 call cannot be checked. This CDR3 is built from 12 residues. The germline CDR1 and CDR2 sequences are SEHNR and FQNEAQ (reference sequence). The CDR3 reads CASSFDRGEAFF. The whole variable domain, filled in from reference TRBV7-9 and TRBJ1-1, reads DTGVSQNPRHKITKRGQNVTFRCDPISEHNRLYWYRQTLGQGPEFLTYFQNEAQLEKSRLLSDRFSAERPKGSFSTLEIQRTEQGDSAMYLCASSFDRGEAFFGQGTRLTVV.

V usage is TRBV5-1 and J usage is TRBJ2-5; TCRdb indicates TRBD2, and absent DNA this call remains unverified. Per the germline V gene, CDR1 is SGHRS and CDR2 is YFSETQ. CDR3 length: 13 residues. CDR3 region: CASSEDYGETQYF.

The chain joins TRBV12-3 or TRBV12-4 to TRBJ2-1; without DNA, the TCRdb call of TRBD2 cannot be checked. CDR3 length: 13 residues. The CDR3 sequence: CASTPGTYNEQFF.